These T cell receptor beta chains were read from a single sample in a study of cytomegalovirus exposure and HLA in healthy donors. Data came from immunoSEQ multiplex PCR; TCRdb stores just in-frame clones and leaves some out. The table has 150,000 to 200,000 clones, about 80% seen once. The sample consisted of PBMCs. The receptor set was obtained from a woman in her fifties or sixties in good health and CMV-seronegative. CDR3s include the opening cysteine and the closing phenylalanine or tryptophan. Each record gives: CDR3 length, clone size, V gene, J gene, D gene, CDR3 protein, CDR3 DNA. The D gene is left open where the match is weak. The size of a clone is reported for some rows only, either as once, few or many, or as a class for expanded clones.

>13|.|TRBV2|TRBJ2-2|.
CASQGSGTGELFF
TGTGCCAGCCAGGGGAGTGGGACCGGGGAGCTGTTTTTT
>15|few|TRBV14|TRBJ1-1|TRBD1
CASSQHRGVLTEAFF
TGTGCCAGCAGCCAGCACAGGGGAGTCCTCACTGAAGCTTTCTTT
>15|once|TRBV28|TRBJ1-5|.
CASSYHRSINQPQHF
TGTGCCAGCAGCTATCACCGGTCGATCAATCAGCCCCAGCATTTT
>14|.|TRBV5-4|TRBJ2-5|TRBD1
CASSLDRGQETQYF
TGTGCCAGCAGCCTGGACAGGGGGCAAGAGACCCAGTACTTC
>14|once|TRBV4-1|TRBJ1-1|.
CASSQDPGNTEAFF
TGCGCCAGCAGCCAAGATCCAGGGAACACTGAAGCTTTCTTT
>15|.|TRBV7-9|TRBJ1-5|TRBD1
CSSSSGTASNQPQHF
TGTTCCAGCAGCTCCGGGACAGCTAGCAATCAGCCCCAGCATTTT
>14|once|TRBV5-1|TRBJ2-7|TRBD2
CASSEGLAASEQYF
TGCGCCAGCAGCGAGGGACTAGCGGCTTCCGAGCAGTACTTC
>13|.|TRBV7-3|TRBJ2-3|.
CASSTGATDTQYF
TGTGCCAGCTCGACTGGGGCTACAGATACGCAGTATTTT
>16|.|TRBV7-9|TRBJ2-7|TRBD2
CASSPESSGRSYEQYF
TGTGCCAGCAGCCCCGAGTCTAGCGGGAGGAGCTACGAGCAGTACTTC
>16|once|TRBV28|TRBJ2-7|TRBD2
CASRTSGGARSYEQYF
TGTGCCAGCCGGACTAGCGGGGGGGCGAGGTCCTACGAGCAGTACTTC
>14|.|TRBV18|TRBJ2-7|.
CASSPSPPPYEQYF
TGTGCCAGCTCACCGAGCCCCCCTCCCTACGAGCAGTACTTC
>15|.|TRBV7-3|TRBJ2-3|TRBD2
CASSRSGVSTDTQYF
TGTGCCAGCAGCAGAAGCGGGGTCAGCACAGATACGCAGTATTTT
>14|.|TRBV29-1|TRBJ2-3|TRBD2
CSAWGGGSTDTQYF
TGCAGCGCCTGGGGCGGGGGTAGCACAGATACGCAGTATTTT
>12|.|TRBV30|TRBJ2-1|.
CAWSTFKREQFF
TGTGCCTGGAGTACCTTTAAGCGGGAGCAGTTCTTC
>16|once|TRBV28|TRBJ1-5|.
CASSPRDWGRIQPQHF
TGTGCCAGCAGCCCTAGGGATTGGGGGAGGATTCAGCCCCAGCATTTT
>13|once|TRBV7-2|TRBJ2-5|.
CASSRDSQETQYF
TGTGCCAGCAGCCGGGACTCCCAAGAGACCCAGTACTTC
>15|.|TRBV7-9|TRBJ2-5|.
CASSRLEGGGETQYF
TGTGCCAGCAGCCGACTAGAGGGAGGAGGGGAGACCCAGTACTTC
>15|.|TRBV28|TRBJ1-4|TRBD1
CASSLGQGAGEKLFF
TGTGCCAGCAGTTTAGGACAGGGGGCGGGTGAAAAACTGTTTTTT
>11|few|TRBV10-3|TRBJ2-7|.
CATSSTYEQYF
TGTGCCACCAGCAGTACCTACGAGCAGTACTTC
>19|few|TRBV5-1|TRBJ2-1|TRBD2
CASNNLGTSGRFSYNEQFF
TGCGCCAGCAACAACCTAGGGACTAGCGGGAGGTTTTCCTACAATGAGCAGTTCTTC
>16|.|TRBV28|TRBJ2-2|.
CASSPPRDTHTGELFF
TGTGCCAGCAGTCCACCCCGGGACACGCACACCGGGGAGCTGTTTTTT
>15|.|TRBV11-1|TRBJ2-5|.
CASSFGQGRGETQYF
TGTGCCAGCAGCTTTGGCCAGGGCAGGGGAGAGACCCAGTACTTC
>15|.|TRBV7-8|TRBJ2-2|TRBD2
CASRRGLARTGELFF
TGTGCCAGCAGGAGGGGACTAGCCCGAACCGGGGAGCTGTTTTTT
>14|once|TRBV7-8|TRBJ1-4|.
CASSRTAKLEKLFF
TGTGCCAGCAGCCGGACAGCTAAACTGGAAAAACTGTTTTTT
>13|once|TRBV5-1|TRBJ2-2|.
CASRKPGAGELFF
TGCGCCAGCAGGAAACCAGGGGCCGGGGAGCTGTTTTTT
>15|once|TRBV27|TRBJ2-1|.
CASSLRKAGYNEQFF
TGTGCCAGCAGTTTGAGGAAGGCAGGGTACAATGAGCAGTTCTTC
>14|.|TRBV11-2|TRBJ2-7|.
CASSFQSPEREQYF
TGTGCCAGCAGCTTCCAATCCCCCGAGCGCGAGCAGTACTTC
>16|.|TRBV11-2|TRBJ2-1|TRBD2
CASSFSGTSEINEQFF
TGTGCCAGCAGCTTTTCCGGGACTAGCGAAATCAATGAGCAGTTCTTC
>17|medium-sized|TRBV4-3|TRBJ2-5|TRBD2
CASSQDGPSGDQETQYF
TGCGCCAGCAGCCAAGATGGTCCTAGCGGGGACCAAGAGACCCAGTACTTC
>17|.|TRBV9|TRBJ2-1|.
CASSGFLKADGDNEQFF
TGTGCCAGCAGCGGGTTCCTAAAGGCTGACGGAGACAATGAGCAGTTCTTC
>12|.|TRBV15|TRBJ1-1|.
CATSRRNTEAFF
TGTGCCACCAGCAGGAGAAACACTGAAGCTTTCTTT
>15|.|TRBV10-3|TRBJ2-3|.
CAISEGGRHTDTQYF
TGTGCCATCAGTGAGGGAGGACGGCATACAGATACGCAGTATTTT
>16|.|TRBV5-6|TRBJ2-4|.
CASSLGALVPKNIQYF
TGTGCCAGCAGCTTGGGAGCGTTGGTTCCCAAAAACATTCAGTACTTC
>10|once|TRBV6-1|TRBJ1-1|.
CASSGVEAFF
TGTGCCAGCAGTGGTGTAGAAGCTTTCTTT
>15|.|TRBV19|TRBJ2-5|.
CASSPVRAQGETQYF
TGTGCCAGTAGTCCCGTCCGGGCCCAGGGAGAGACCCAGTACTTC
>15|.|TRBV6-6|TRBJ1-5|.
CASSRTEYSNQPQHF
TGTGCCAGCAGCAGGACAGAGTATAGCAATCAGCCCCAGCATTTT
>13|.|TRBV10-3|TRBJ2-1|TRBD1
CAISGDRDNEQFF
TGTGCCATCAGTGGGGACAGGGACAATGAGCAGTTCTTC
>16|once|TRBV2|TRBJ2-1|TRBD1
CASSDFVGQQDNEQFF
TGTGCCAGCAGTGATTTCGTGGGACAGCAAGACAATGAGCAGTTCTTC
>16|.|TRBV2|TRBJ1-4|TRBD1
CASSTDRGRTNEKLFF
TGTGCCAGCTCGACGGACAGGGGGCGGACTAATGAAAAACTGTTTTTT
>19|.|TRBV7-3|TRBJ2-1|TRBD2
CASSLRAGGQGPLYNEQFF
TGTGCCAGCAGCTTGAGAGCGGGGGGCCAAGGGCCTCTCTACAATGAGCAGTTCTTC
>13|.|TRBV30|TRBJ2-1|TRBD2
CAWRGKAGNEQFF
TGTGCCTGGAGAGGGAAAGCGGGAAATGAGCAGTTCTTC
>19|.|TRBV19|TRBJ2-2|TRBD2
CATVGRRLAGAANTGELFF
TGTGCCACCGTGGGGAGGAGACTAGCGGGGGCAGCGAACACCGGGGAGCTGTTTTTT
>13|.|TRBV5-6|TRBJ1-4|.
CASSRGQSEKLFF
TGTGCCAGCAGCAGAGGACAGTCTGAAAAACTGTTTTTT
>14|.|TRBV27|TRBJ2-5|.
CASSFFGTQATQYF
TGTGCCAGCAGTTTTTTTGGCACCCAGGCGACCCAGTACTTC
>15|.|TRBV5-1|TRBJ1-4|.
CASSPRGQANEKLFF
TGCGCCAGCAGCCCCAGGGGCCAGGCTAATGAAAAACTGTTTTTT
>16|once|TRBV5-1|TRBJ2-6|.
CASTSGTVSGANVLTF
TGCGCCAGCACCTCAGGTACGGTCTCTGGGGCCAACGTCCTGACTTTC
>11|few|TRBV7-9|TRBJ1-1|.
CASSRQDEAFF
TGTGCCAGCAGCCGACAGGATGAAGCTTTCTTT
>12|.|TRBV15|TRBJ2-1|.
CATSRPYNEQFF
TGTGCCACCAGCAGACCATACAATGAGCAGTTCTTC
>13|few|TRBV10-3|TRBJ2-3|.
CAAYEASTDTQYF
TGTGCCGCCTACGAAGCTAGCACAGATACGCAGTATTTT
>17|once|TRBV21-1|TRBJ1-5|.
CASSNVRGRRSNQPQHF
TGTGCCAGCAGCAATGTCAGGGGGCGAAGGAGCAATCAGCCCCAGCATTTT